This passage covers 3 T cell receptor beta chains from one sample sequenced in a study of OX40 agonist ivuxolimab in advanced cancers. TCRdb keeps only in-frame clones here, not all; method: immunoSEQ multiplex PCR. The data show some 85,000 clones, roughly 84% seen once. The specimen comprised CD4+ or CD8+ T cells sorted from blood, sampled in a trial of the OX40 agonist ivuxolimab. The receptors derive from an adult with an advanced solid tumor such as melanoma, head and neck, liver or kidney cancer.

The genes are TRBV10-3 and TRBJ2-1; D uncertain. CDR1 is ENHRY, CDR2 SYGVKD, per germline. V was pared by 0 bases and J by 9 bases, with 15 bases between. The CDR3 runs to 15 residues. Written as DNA, the CDR3 is TGTGCCATCAGTGAGTCGAGGACCGCTAGTGGTGAGCAGTTCTTC. Amino acid sequence: CAISESRTASGEQFF.

A few counts support this clone. V usage is TRBV2 and J usage is TRBJ1-2; D unclear. The CDR3 contains 16 residues. With 0 bases removed from V and 5 bases from J, the gap between germline ends came to 16 bases. Germline V gives CDR1 SNHLY, CDR2 FYNNEI. The CDR3 loop reads CASSEALGGLEYGYTF. CDR3 coding DNA: TGTGCCAGCAGTGAAGCGCTCGGAGGGCTGGAGTATGGCTACACCTTC.

The chain combines TRBV5-1 with TRBJ2-6; a possible D gene is TRBD1 (6 bases). Looked up from germline, CDR1 is SGHRS and CDR2 is YFSETQ. Deletions cut 4 bases from V and 0 bases from J, with 14 bases between. This CDR3 is 17 amino acids long. The CDR3 sequence is CASSLGTLISGANVLTF. The DNA of the CDR3 is TGCGCCAGCAGCCTAGGGACACTCATCTCTGGGGCCAACGTCCTGACTTTC.